Sequencing of this TCR beta chain was carried out in a study of blood T cell repertoires in COVID-19. About the study: Researchers got acute and convalescent COVID-19 samples from the United States, Italy and Spain. PBMCs, B-cell-depleted T cells, or T cells were the source of the cDNA or gDNA that made up the material.

In its sample, this clone was seen a few times. In the original analysis: Nucleated cell counts were estimated from reference gene primer amplification. Some clones are missing from TCRdb's copy, which holds only in-frame ones; the method was immunoSEQ multiplex PCR. The V and J calls and clone size are taken from that table; D and trimming were inferred from the DNA. Found here are about 120,000 clones, approximately 80% of them singletons; the top ten hold 10%. Sequenced sample: peripheral blood. This sequence originates from a human donor in a cohort sampled during active COVID-19.

The DNA for the CDR3 is TGTGCCACGACCTGGACAGGGCCGGGAGCTTTCTTT. It encodes CATTWTGPGAFF. The chain carries TRBV28 and TRBJ1-1; 8 bases match TRBD1. This CDR3 is built from 12 residues. Germline V gene data show CDR1 as MDHEN and CDR2 as SYDVKM. V lost 10 bases to trimming and J lost 10 bases; unmatched junction nucleotides: 11.